Listed below are T cell receptor beta chains from one sample, sequenced in a study of blood T cell repertoires in COVID-19. Clones were sequenced by immunoSEQ multiplex PCR, and TCRdb holds only the in-frame ones, with some missing. This table holds roughly 150,000 clones, about 83% found once. What was sequenced was peripheral blood. Every receptor here comes from a woman of 80 years or more with acute or convalescent COVID-19. CDR3s include the opening cysteine and the closing phenylalanine or tryptophan. Fields, in order: J gene, clone size, D gene, V gene, CDR3 DNA, CDR3 protein. A D gene is named only where the DNA matches it firmly. Clone size is shown for a subset of rows, as once, few, many or a class of expanded clone.

j_call: TRBJ1-5
clone_size: -
d_call: -
v_call: TRBV19
cdr3_nt: TGTGCCAGTTCCTTGAGGAATCAGCCCCAGCATTTT
cdr3_aa: CASSLRNQPQHF

j_call: TRBJ2-5
clone_size: -
d_call: -
v_call: TRBV28
cdr3_nt: TGTGCCAGCAAAACGGCTAGCGCGAGAGAGACCCAGTACTTC
cdr3_aa: CASKTASARETQYF

j_call: TRBJ1-2
clone_size: -
d_call: TRBD1
v_call: TRBV4-1
cdr3_nt: TGCGCCAGCAGCCAAGGACAGGGCTCATATTATGGCTACACCTTC
cdr3_aa: CASSQGQGSYYGYTF

j_call: TRBJ2-7
clone_size: -
d_call: -
v_call: TRBV7-2
cdr3_nt: TGTGCCAGCAGCTTAGGAGTAGTAATCGGGTACGAGCAGTACTTC
cdr3_aa: CASSLGVVIGYEQYF

j_call: TRBJ1-3
clone_size: -
d_call: TRBD1
v_call: TRBV5-6
cdr3_nt: TGTGCCAGCAGCTCCCTACCCGGGACAGGGTCGGGAAACACCATATATTTT
cdr3_aa: CASSSLPGTGSGNTIYF

j_call: TRBJ2-1
clone_size: -
d_call: -
v_call: TRBV19
cdr3_nt: TGTGCCAGTAGTATAGTCGGGGGGCATCTCTCTAATGAGCAGTTCTTC
cdr3_aa: CASSIVGGHLSNEQFF

j_call: TRBJ2-3
clone_size: -
d_call: -
v_call: TRBV12-3/TRBV12-4
cdr3_nt: TGTGCCACCAGGAGGGTCCCAGATACGCAGTATTTT
cdr3_aa: CATRRVPDTQYF

j_call: TRBJ1-2
clone_size: -
d_call: -
v_call: TRBV11-2
cdr3_nt: TGTGCCAGCAGCTCGGGCAACAGGGCAGGGAACTATGGCTACACCTTC
cdr3_aa: CASSSGNRAGNYGYTF

j_call: TRBJ2-4
clone_size: -
d_call: -
v_call: TRBV12-5
cdr3_nt: TGTGCTAGTGGACAACCAAACCGGGACAAAAAAAACATTCAGTACTTC
cdr3_aa: CASGQPNRDKKNIQYF

j_call: TRBJ1-2
clone_size: few
d_call: TRBD1
v_call: TRBV11-1
cdr3_nt: TGTGCCAGCAGCCGGGACAGGGAACGCTACACCTTC
cdr3_aa: CASSRDRERYTF

j_call: TRBJ1-3
clone_size: -
d_call: -
v_call: TRBV19
cdr3_nt: TGTGCCAGTAGTATAGATAGGAGCTCTGGAAACACCATATATTTT
cdr3_aa: CASSIDRSSGNTIYF

j_call: TRBJ2-1
clone_size: -
d_call: TRBD2
v_call: TRBV28
cdr3_nt: TGTGCCAGCAGTTTACACGGACTAGCCTACAATGAGCAGTTCTTC
cdr3_aa: CASSLHGLAYNEQFF

j_call: TRBJ1-2
clone_size: -
d_call: TRBD1
v_call: TRBV15
cdr3_nt: TGTGCCACCAGCCCTTCGGACAGGGGATACTATGGCTACACCTTC
cdr3_aa: CATSPSDRGYYGYTF

j_call: TRBJ2-5
clone_size: -
d_call: -
v_call: TRBV30
cdr3_nt: TGTGCCTGGAGCCGGGAGTTGCCTGAGACCCAGTACTTC
cdr3_aa: CAWSRELPETQYF

j_call: TRBJ2-7
clone_size: -
d_call: TRBD1
v_call: TRBV5-1
cdr3_nt: TGCGCCAGCAGCTGGGCGGGGACAGGGAGTGACGAGCAGTACTTC
cdr3_aa: CASSWAGTGSDEQYF

j_call: TRBJ2-3
clone_size: -
d_call: TRBD1
v_call: TRBV5-1
cdr3_nt: TGCGCCAGCAGCACAACTCGGACAGGGGGAGATACGCAGTATTTT
cdr3_aa: CASSTTRTGGDTQYF

j_call: TRBJ2-2
clone_size: -
d_call: -
v_call: TRBV5-1
cdr3_nt: TGCGCCAGCTCCCGGACATATCTTAACGGGGAGCTGTTTTTT
cdr3_aa: CASSRTYLNGELFF

j_call: TRBJ2-4
clone_size: -
d_call: -
v_call: TRBV18
cdr3_nt: TGTGCCAGCTCACCAGGGGGCGCTGCCAAAAACATTCAGTACTTC
cdr3_aa: CASSPGGAAKNIQYF

j_call: TRBJ1-4
clone_size: -
d_call: -
v_call: TRBV6-5
cdr3_nt: TGTGCCAGCACCAGAACTAATGAAAAACTGTTTTTT
cdr3_aa: CASTRTNEKLFF

j_call: TRBJ1-5
clone_size: -
d_call: -
v_call: TRBV10-2
cdr3_nt: TGCGCCAGCGGGCAGGGGAACAATCAGCCCCAGCATTTT
cdr3_aa: CASGQGNNQPQHF

j_call: TRBJ1-1
clone_size: -
d_call: -
v_call: TRBV7-2
cdr3_nt: TGTGCCAGCAGCTTAGGAGGTTGGCTGAACACTGAAGCTTTCTTT
cdr3_aa: CASSLGGWLNTEAFF

j_call: TRBJ1-1
clone_size: -
d_call: -
v_call: TRBV19
cdr3_nt: TGTGCCAGTAGTACGCAGGGTCGCACTGAAGCTTTCTTT
cdr3_aa: CASSTQGRTEAFF

j_call: TRBJ2-5
clone_size: -
d_call: -
v_call: TRBV6-5
cdr3_nt: TGTGCCAGCAGTTACGACAACATACAAGAGACCCAGTACTTC
cdr3_aa: CASSYDNIQETQYF

j_call: TRBJ1-1
clone_size: -
d_call: TRBD1
v_call: TRBV7-9
cdr3_nt: TGTGCCAGCAGCGCCCGACAGGGGGCTGAAGCTTTCTTT
cdr3_aa: CASSARQGAEAFF

j_call: TRBJ2-3
clone_size: once
d_call: -
v_call: TRBV10-3
cdr3_nt: TGTGCCATCAGTGAGGATAAGGAGGCAGATACGCAGTATTTT
cdr3_aa: CAISEDKEADTQYF

j_call: TRBJ2-5
clone_size: -
d_call: TRBD2
v_call: TRBV6-1
cdr3_nt: TGTGCCAGCTGTGGGGGACTAGCGGGAGGGGGTCGAGAGACCCAGTACTTC
cdr3_aa: CASCGGLAGGGRETQYF

j_call: TRBJ1-6
clone_size: -
d_call: -
v_call: TRBV5-1
cdr3_nt: TGCGCCAGCACTACAGGGTCAAATTCACCCCTCCACTTT
cdr3_aa: CASTTGSNSPLHF

j_call: TRBJ1-1
clone_size: -
d_call: -
v_call: TRBV28
cdr3_nt: TGTGCCAGCAGTTTGACTAACACTGAAGCTTTCTTT
cdr3_aa: CASSLTNTEAFF

j_call: TRBJ2-5
clone_size: -
d_call: TRBD1
v_call: TRBV7-9
cdr3_nt: TGTGCCAGCAGCCTTGGGACAGGGGCGTACCAAGAGACCCAGTACTTC
cdr3_aa: CASSLGTGAYQETQYF

j_call: TRBJ2-1
clone_size: -
d_call: TRBD2
v_call: TRBV29-1
cdr3_nt: TGCAGCATAACTAGCGGGATTGAGCAGTTCTTC
cdr3_aa: CSITSGIEQFF

j_call: TRBJ1-1
clone_size: -
d_call: TRBD1
v_call: TRBV3-1/TRBV3-2
cdr3_nt: TGTGCCAGCAGCTATCGACAGGGGACGAGCACTGAAGCTTTCTTT
cdr3_aa: CASSYRQGTSTEAFF

j_call: TRBJ1-1
clone_size: few
d_call: TRBD1
v_call: TRBV19
cdr3_nt: TGTGCCAGTAGTACCAGGGGGCGGAACACTGAAGCTTTCTTT
cdr3_aa: CASSTRGRNTEAFF